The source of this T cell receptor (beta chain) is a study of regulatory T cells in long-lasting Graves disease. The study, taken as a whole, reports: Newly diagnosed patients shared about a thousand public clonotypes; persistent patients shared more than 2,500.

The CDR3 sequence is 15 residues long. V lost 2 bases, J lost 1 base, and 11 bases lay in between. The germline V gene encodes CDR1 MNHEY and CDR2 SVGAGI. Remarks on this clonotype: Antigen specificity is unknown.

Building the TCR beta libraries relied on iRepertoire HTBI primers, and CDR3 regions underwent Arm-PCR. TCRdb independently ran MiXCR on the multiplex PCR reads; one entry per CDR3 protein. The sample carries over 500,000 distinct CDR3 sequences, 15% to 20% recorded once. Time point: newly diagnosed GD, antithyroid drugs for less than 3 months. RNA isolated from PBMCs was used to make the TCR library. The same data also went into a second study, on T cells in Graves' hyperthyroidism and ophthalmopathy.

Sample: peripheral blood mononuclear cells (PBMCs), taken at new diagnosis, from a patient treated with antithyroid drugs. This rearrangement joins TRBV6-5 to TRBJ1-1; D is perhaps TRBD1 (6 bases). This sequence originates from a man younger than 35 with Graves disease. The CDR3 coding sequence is TGTGCCAGCAGTTACGCGACAGGCTGGAACACTGAAGCTTTCTTT. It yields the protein CASSYATGWNTEAFF.